These T cell receptor beta chains were read from a single sample in a study of identifying expanded T cells in peripheral blood. Method: immunoSEQ multiplex PCR; TCRdb's copy keeps in-frame clones and lacks some. This table holds around 82,000 clones, 80% to 85% found once. The specimen sequenced was blood. The receptor source for this set is a person aged 18 to 75 in good health. The CDR3 runs from the conserved cysteine through the conserved F or W. A D gene is named only where the DNA matches it firmly. The listing skips clone size in some rows; elsewhere it reads once, few, many or a size class.

J	size	V	D	CDR3	DNA
TRBJ2-5	.	TRBV4-1	TRBD1	CASSQAGGQETQYF	TGCGCCAGCAGCCAAGCAGGGGGCCAGGAGACCCAGTACTTC
TRBJ1-1	.	TRBV5-1	TRBD1	CASSDDREIPEAFF	TGCGCCAGCAGCGATGACAGGGAGATCCCTGAAGCTTTCTTT
TRBJ1-5	once	TRBV11-2	.	CASSLVPGNQPQHF	TGTGCCAGCAGCTTAGTGCCAGGGAATCAGCCCCAGCATTTT
TRBJ2-7	.	TRBV27	TRBD1	CASRGKSGQGWMDEQYF	TGTGCCAGCAGAGGGAAATCGGGACAGGGGTGGATGGACGAGCAGTACTTC
TRBJ2-1	.	TRBV2	.	CAIPGPRTARGRDNEQFF	TGTGCCATCCCGGGGCCCAGGACCGCCCGAGGAAGAGACAATGAGCAGTTCTTC
TRBJ2-3	.	TRBV7-9	.	CASSFQSTDTQYF	TGTGCCAGCAGCTTTCAAAGCACAGATACGCAGTATTTT
TRBJ1-1	.	TRBV20-1	.	CSAIPGAEAFF	TGCAGTGCTATTCCGGGGGCTGAAGCTTTCTTT
TRBJ2-3	.	TRBV7-6	TRBD2	CASSFGLAGGPETDTQYF	TGTGCCAGCAGCTTTGGACTAGCGGGAGGGCCCGAAACAGATACGCAGTATTTT
TRBJ1-2	.	TRBV11-2	TRBD1	CASSLGRDRTHYGYTF	TGTGCCAGCAGCTTAGGGAGGGACAGGACCCACTATGGCTACACCTTC
TRBJ2-5	.	TRBV6-5	TRBD1	CASSEQGAQETQYF	TGTGCCAGCAGTGAACAGGGGGCCCAAGAGACCCAGTACTTC
TRBJ2-1	.	TRBV19	.	CASSIDGLIYNEQFF	TGTGCCAGTAGTATAGATGGGTTAATTTACAATGAGCAGTTCTTC
TRBJ1-2	.	TRBV9	TRBD1	CASSVGGQGTGDGYTF	TGTGCCAGCAGCGTAGGGGGACAGGGGACGGGAGATGGCTACACCTTC
TRBJ2-3	.	TRBV11-3	.	CASSLSTDTQYF	TGTGCCAGCAGCCTATCCACAGATACGCAGTATTTT
TRBJ2-2	.	TRBV29-1	.	CSVDFATGELFF	TGCAGCGTTGATTTCGCTACCGGGGAGCTGTTTTTT
TRBJ2-7	once	TRBV19	.	CASSVVGDEQYF	TGTGCCAGTAGCGTGGTGGGTGACGAGCAGTACTTC
TRBJ2-3	few	TRBV10-3	.	CAISDRQQRGTDTQYF	TGTGCCATCAGTGATAGACAGCAGCGAGGCACAGATACGCAGTATTTT
TRBJ2-1	.	TRBV5-4	.	CASSLPPTSYNEQFF	TGTGCCAGCAGCTTGCCGCCGACTAGTTACAATGAGCAGTTCTTC